The text below deals with one T cell receptor beta chain. These data originate in a study of cytomegalovirus exposure and HLA in healthy donors. Per the germline V gene, CDR1 is SEHNR and CDR2 is FQNEAQ (reference sequence). The CDR3 consists of 16 residues. V was clipped by 4 bases and J by 1 base, with 14 bases between them. The primer mix had 60 Vbeta and 13 Jbeta primers. The table came from immunoSEQ multiplex PCR; TCRdb's copy has only in-frame clones and leaves some out. The sample consists of about 140,000 clones, approximately 80% of them appearing once. This receptor was obtained from a young man in good health and CMV-seronegative. The gene calls are TRBV7-9 and TRBJ1-3, with D possibly being TRBD1 (6 bases). Specimen: PBMCs. The CDR3 here is CASSSLPGDSGNTIYF. The CDR3 bases are TGTGCCAGCAGCTCGCTACCAGGGGATTCTGGAAACACCATATATTTT.